These T cell receptor beta chains were read from a single sample in a study of CD8 T cells in Susac syndrome. TCRdb re-called the immunoSEQ multiplex PCR reads through MiXCR, storing one row per CDR3 protein. The table has approximately 270,000 distinct CDR3 sequences, 85% to 95% seen once. The sample comprised CD4+ T cells from PBMCs. The receptors were gathered from a human donor with multiple sclerosis. Both conserved end residues are part of each CDR3. The D gene is left open where the match is weak. Not all rows give a size; the values are once, few, many and, for expanded clones, a class.

j_call | v_call | d_call | clone_size | cdr3_nt | cdr3_aa
TRBJ2-2 | TRBV5-4 | . | . | TGTGCCAGCAGCACCGGGTCGAACACCGGGGAGCTGTTTTTT | CASSTGSNTGELFF
TRBJ2-5 | TRBV7-3 | . | . | TGTGCCAGCGCATTGGGGTACCAAGAGACCCAGTACTTC | CASALGYQETQYF
TRBJ1-1 | TRBV20-1 | . | . | TGCAGTGCTTCTCGAGAAGCTTTCTTT | CSASREAFF
TRBJ2-5 | TRBV4-1 | TRBD1 | . | TGCGCCAGCAGCCACCGCCCTGGACAGGGGAAAAGGCAAGAGACCCAGTACTTC | CASSHRPGQGKRQETQYF
TRBJ1-2 | TRBV30 | . | . | TGTGCCTGGAGTGTACAAGGGGGCTACACCTTC | CAWSVQGGYTF
TRBJ2-7 | TRBV28 | . | . | TGTGCCAGCAGCCCGCGGGGGCGCAGGGGGCCATCTAGATCACCGGGCGAGCAGTACTTC | CASSPRGRRGPSRSPGEQYF
TRBJ1-1 | TRBV6-6 | . | few | TGTGCCAGCAGTTCGAGATTGAACACTGAAGCTTTCTTT | CASSSRLNTEAFF
TRBJ2-3 | TRBV15 | . | . | TGTGCCACCAGCAGAGATCCCGCGGGCACAGATACGCAGTATTTT | CATSRDPAGTDTQYF
TRBJ1-5 | TRBV15 | TRBD1 | . | TGTGCCACCAGCAGTGAAGGTCCGGGACAGGGGGCGAGCAATCAGCCCCAGCATTTT | CATSSEGPGQGASNQPQHF
TRBJ2-1 | TRBV7-3 | TRBD2 | . | TGTGCCAGCAGCTCGTATGGGACTAGCCAGCAGTTCTTC | CASSSYGTSQQFF
TRBJ2-3 | TRBV2 | . | once | TGTGCCAGCGGGCGGGGCCCCACAGATACGCAGTATTTT | CASGRGPTDTQYF